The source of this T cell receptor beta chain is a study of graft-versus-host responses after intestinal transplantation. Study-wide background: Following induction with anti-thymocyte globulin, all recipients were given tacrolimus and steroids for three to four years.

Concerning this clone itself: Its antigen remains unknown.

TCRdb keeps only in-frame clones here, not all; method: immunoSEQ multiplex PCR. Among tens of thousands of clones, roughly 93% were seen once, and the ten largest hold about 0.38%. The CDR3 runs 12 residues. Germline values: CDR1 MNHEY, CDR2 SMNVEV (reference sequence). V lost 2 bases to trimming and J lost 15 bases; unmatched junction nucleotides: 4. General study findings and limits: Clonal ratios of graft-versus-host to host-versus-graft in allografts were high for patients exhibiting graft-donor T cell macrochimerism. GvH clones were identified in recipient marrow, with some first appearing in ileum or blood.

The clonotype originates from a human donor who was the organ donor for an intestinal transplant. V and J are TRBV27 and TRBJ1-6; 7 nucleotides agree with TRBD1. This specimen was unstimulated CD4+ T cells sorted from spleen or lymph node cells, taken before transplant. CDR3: CASSLQGGSLHF. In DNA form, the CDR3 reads TGTGCCAGCAGTTTACAGGGGGGAAGCCTCCACTTT.